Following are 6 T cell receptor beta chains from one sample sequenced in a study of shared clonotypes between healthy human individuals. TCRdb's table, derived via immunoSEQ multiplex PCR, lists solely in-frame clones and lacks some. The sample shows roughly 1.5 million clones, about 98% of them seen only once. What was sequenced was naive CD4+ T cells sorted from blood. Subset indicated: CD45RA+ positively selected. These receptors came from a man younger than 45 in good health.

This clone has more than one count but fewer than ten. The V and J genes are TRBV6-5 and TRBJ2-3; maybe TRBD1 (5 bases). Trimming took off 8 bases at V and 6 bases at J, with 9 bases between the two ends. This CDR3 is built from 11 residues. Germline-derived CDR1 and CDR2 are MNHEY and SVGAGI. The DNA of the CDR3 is TGTGCCAGCGCCAAGGGGGATACGCAGTATTTT. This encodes CASAKGDTQYF.

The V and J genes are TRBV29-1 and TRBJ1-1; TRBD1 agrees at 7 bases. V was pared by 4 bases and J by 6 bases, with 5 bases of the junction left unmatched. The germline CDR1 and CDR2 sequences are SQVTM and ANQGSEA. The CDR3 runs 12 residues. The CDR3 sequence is CSVGRDSAEAFF. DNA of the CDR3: TGCAGCGTTGGCCGGGACAGCGCTGAAGCTTTCTTT.

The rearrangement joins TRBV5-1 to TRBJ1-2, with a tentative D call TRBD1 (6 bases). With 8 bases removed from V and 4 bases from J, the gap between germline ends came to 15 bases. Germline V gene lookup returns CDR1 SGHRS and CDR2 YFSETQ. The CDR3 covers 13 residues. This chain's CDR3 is CASQGQLGYGYTF. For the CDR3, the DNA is TGCGCCAGTCAGGGACAACTGGGCTATGGCTACACCTTC.

The CDR3 here is CASSPKDGASYEQYF. CDR3 sequence (DNA): TGTGCCAGCTCACCCAAGGACGGAGCCTCCTACGAGCAGTACTTC. The V and J genes are TRBV18 and TRBJ2-7; no clear D gene. From germline, CDR1 is KGHSH and CDR2 LQKENI. This CDR3 is built from 15 residues. Between the trimmed V and J ends, which lost 3 bases and 0 bases, there was a span of 12 bases.

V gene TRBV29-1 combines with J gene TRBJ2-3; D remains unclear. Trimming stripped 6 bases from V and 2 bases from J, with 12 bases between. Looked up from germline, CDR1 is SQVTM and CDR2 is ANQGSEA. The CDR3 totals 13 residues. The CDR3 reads CSVKGRHTDTQYF. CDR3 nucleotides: TGCAGCGTCAAAGGCAGGCACACAGATACGCAGTATTTT.

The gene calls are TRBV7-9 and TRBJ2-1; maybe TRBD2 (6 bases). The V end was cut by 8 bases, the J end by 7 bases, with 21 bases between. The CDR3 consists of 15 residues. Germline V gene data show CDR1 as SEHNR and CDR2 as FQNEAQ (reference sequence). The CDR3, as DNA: TGTGCCAGCGGCCGTCTGTCGGGAGTGTCAAATGAGCAGTTCTTC. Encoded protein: CASGRLSGVSNEQFF. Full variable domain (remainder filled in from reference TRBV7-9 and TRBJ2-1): DTGVSQNPRHKITKRGQNVTFRCDPISEHNRLYWYRQTLGQGPEFLTYFQNEAQLEKSRLLSDRFSAERPKGSFSTLEIQRTEQGDSAMYLCASGRLSGVSNEQFFGPGTRLTVL.